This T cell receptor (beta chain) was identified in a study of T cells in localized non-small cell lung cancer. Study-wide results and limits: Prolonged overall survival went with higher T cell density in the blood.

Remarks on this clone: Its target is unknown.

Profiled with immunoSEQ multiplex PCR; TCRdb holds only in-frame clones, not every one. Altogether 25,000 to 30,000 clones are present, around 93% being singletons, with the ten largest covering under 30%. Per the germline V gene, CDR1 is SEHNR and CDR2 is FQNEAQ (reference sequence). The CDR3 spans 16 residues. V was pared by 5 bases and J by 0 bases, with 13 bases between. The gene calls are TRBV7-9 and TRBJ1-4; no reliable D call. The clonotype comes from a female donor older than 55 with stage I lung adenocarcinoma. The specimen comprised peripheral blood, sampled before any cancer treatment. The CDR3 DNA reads TGTGCCAGCAGCCCGGGCTCGGCCGCAACTAATGAAAAACTGTTTTTT. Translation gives CASSPGSAATNEKLFF.